This TCR beta chain is drawn from a study of blood T cell repertoires in COVID-19. The ends were cut back, 3 bases at V and 7 bases at J, with 13 bases in the middle. Germline CDR1 SGHRS, CDR2 YFSETQ. The CDR3 runs to 13 residues. Sequenced by immunoSEQ multiplex PCR; TCRdb stores in-frame clones only, minus some. The sample holds 150,000 or so clones, under 90% seen once. The sequencing sample was made of peripheral blood. The clonotype was recovered from a human donor in a cohort sampled during active COVID-19. The chain joins TRBV5-1 to TRBJ1-1, with a possible D match to TRBD1 (6 bases). The CDR3 loop is CASSSRGRGEAFF. Written as DNA, the CDR3 is TGCGCCAGCAGCTCGAGGGGCAGGGGTGAAGCTTTCTTT.